These 20 T cell receptor beta chains were all obtained from the same sample, sequenced in a study of early T cells in non-severe SARS-CoV-2 infection. TCRdb reanalysed the 5' RACE reads using MiXCR and keeps one entry per CDR3 protein. Among about 66,000 distinct CDR3 sequences listed, 9.1% were seen once. The source material was whole blood. All receptors come from an adult who was a healthcare worker with PCR-confirmed SARS-CoV-2 infection or an uninfected control (not recorded which).

This clonotype has a handful of counts. The rearrangement uses TRBV7-6 and TRBJ2-3, with TRBD2 matching 8 bases. Looked up from germline, CDR1 is SGHVS and CDR2 is FNYEAQ. V shed 2 bases and J 3 bases; nucleotides not matched to a gene: 10. The CDR3 is 17 amino acids. The CDR3 DNA reads TGTGCCAGCAGCTTATCATCCCCAGGCGGGAGGACAGATACGCAGTATTTT. This gives the protein CASSLSSPGGRTDTQYF.

The V gene is TRBV7-2, the J gene TRBJ1-2; possible D gene TRBD1, 5 bases. V was trimmed by 5 bases and J by 0 bases, leaving 16 bases between them. The CDR3 consists of 16 residues. The germline gives CDR1 SGHTA, CDR2 FQGNSA. CDR3 sequence (DNA): TGTGCCAGCAGCCGACAGAGAAGCACTACTAACTATGGCTACACCTTC. Translating gives CASSRQRSTTNYGYTF.

This clonotype was detected only once. This rearrangement joins TRBV10-3 to TRBJ2-5, with D possibly matching TRBD2 (6 bases). The V end was cut by 11 bases, the J end by 2 bases, with 21 bases between. The germline V gene has CDR1 ENHRY and CDR2 SYGVKD. The CDR3 is made up of 15 amino acids. The CDR3 coding sequence is TGTGCCGTCGGTCAGACCCGGGGGATACAAGAGACCCAGTACTTC. It translates to CAVGQTRGIQETQYF.

This clonotype has a count of ten or more. For the CDR3, the DNA is TGTGCCAGCAGCCCTTTGAGCTCCTACAATGAGCAGTTCTTC. It is translated as CASSPLSSYNEQFF. The chain uses TRBV7-3 and TRBJ2-1; D not resolved. Trimming removed 5 bases at V and 0 bases at J, with 8 bases between. Germline loops: CDR1 SGHTA, CDR2 FQGTGA. The CDR3 loop spans 14 amino acids.

J is TRBJ2-7 and V is TRBV7-2; perhaps TRBD2 as D (6 bases). The CDR3 sequence is 15 residues long. V was trimmed by 5 bases and J by 3 bases, leaving 17 bases between them. Per germline, CDR1 SGHTA and CDR2 FQGNSA. The chain's CDR3 is CASSPRGRGLYEQYF. The CDR3 DNA is TGTGCCAGCAGCCCGCGCGGGCGGGGTCTCTACGAGCAGTACTTC.

This clonotype came up many times. V usage is TRBV28 and J usage is TRBJ2-1, with D hard to call. V lost 4 bases, J lost 2 bases, and 9 bases lay in between. CDR1 is MDHEN, CDR2 SYDVKM, per germline. This CDR3 has 14 amino acids. Here the CDR3 reads CASSSAVPYNEQFF. The CDR3 DNA sequence: TGTGCCAGCAGTTCTGCCGTACCCTACAATGAGCAGTTCTTC.

As DNA, the CDR3 is TGCGCCAGCAGCAATATGACTAGCGCCCACACAGATACGCAGTATTTT. Protein: CASSNMTSAHTDTQYF. V gene TRBV5-1 combines with J gene TRBJ2-3; TRBD2 matches at 8 bases. The length of the CDR3 is 16 residues. Germline lookup yields CDR1 SGHRS and CDR2 YFSETQ. V shed 4 bases, J shed 2 bases, and the junction held 9 bases outside the gene matches.

The chain couples TRBV20-1 to TRBJ2-2; 9 positions match TRBD2. V trimming: 4 bases; J trimming: 2 bases; junction bases outside the gene matches: 17. The CDR3 runs to 19 residues. CDR1 and CDR2 (germline): DFQATT, SNEGSKA (reference sequence). CDR3: CSATSRAGGSLLNTGELFF. CDR3 DNA sequence: TGCAGTGCTACCTCTCGGGCGGGAGGGAGTCTTCTAAACACCGGGGAGCTGTTTTTT.

This clonotype has at least ten counts. The CDR3 sequence: CSVTTGRDYYSYEQYF. CDR3 DNA sequence: TGCAGCGTTACGACAGGGCGGGATTACTATTCCTACGAGCAGTACTTC. The chain uses TRBV29-1 and TRBJ2-7; weak D call: TRBD1 (7 bases). The CDR3 has 16 amino acids. The V and J ends lost 5 bases and 1 base respectively, with 21 bases between them. Germline V CDR1 and CDR2: SQVTM, ANQGSEA.

This clonotype was counted ten times or more. The chain combines TRBV20-1 with TRBJ2-7; 15 bases are a match to TRBD2. Germline values: CDR1 DFQATT, CDR2 SNEGSKA (reference sequence). Losses at the gene ends were 6 bases for V and 2 bases for J; bases not matched to a gene: 2. The CDR3 totals 14 residues. In DNA, the CDR3 is TGCAGTGCCCGGACTAGCGGGAGGGCCTACGAGCAGTACTTC. Its translation: CSARTSGRAYEQYF.

This clonotype was seen a handful of times. The V gene is TRBV28, the J gene TRBJ1-4, with D perhaps matching TRBD1 (6 bases). The CDR3 is made up of 11 amino acids. Deletions cut 3 bases from V and 16 bases from J, with 12 bases between. Germline V CDR1 and CDR2: MDHEN, SYDVKM. In DNA form, the CDR3 reads TGTGCCAGCAGTTTGGGGGGCAATAAGTTTTTT. It encodes CASSLGGNKFF.

This chain connects TRBV12-3 or TRBV12-4 to TRBJ2-5, with 8 nucleotides matching TRBD2. V shed 5 bases, J shed 7 bases, and the junction held 12 bases outside the gene matches. This CDR3 is built from 15 residues. In DNA, the CDR3 is TGTGCCAGCAGTCCACGGACTAGCCCCGTCGGGACCCAGTACTTC. Its translation is CASSPRTSPVGTQYF.

Only a few counts were recorded for this clonotype. This CDR3 reads CSGGLAGVSYNEQFF. The CDR3 DNA follows: TGCAGTGGCGGACTAGCGGGGGTCTCCTACAATGAGCAGTTCTTC. The chain links TRBV20-1 to TRBJ2-1; 13 bases map to TRBD2. V shed 7 bases, J shed 0 bases, and the junction held 3 bases outside the gene matches. The germline V gene encodes CDR1 DFQATT and CDR2 SNEGSKA (reference sequence). The CDR3 runs 15 residues.

This clonotype was observed at least ten times. The chain joins TRBV12-3 or TRBV12-4 to TRBJ1-3, with a weak D call TRBD1 (6 bases). V lost 10 bases and J 0 bases, leaving 13 bases between the germline ends. This CDR3 is built from 14 residues. The CDR3 region is CAIGTSYSGNTIYF. CDR3 DNA: TGTGCCATAGGGACATCCTACTCTGGAAACACCATATATTTT.

This clonotype was counted many times. The genes are TRBV7-8 and TRBJ2-5; D tentatively reads TRBD1 or TRBD2 (6 bases each). This CDR3 is built from 15 residues. Germline CDR1 SGHVS, CDR2 FQNEAQ. The V end was cut by 4 bases, the J end by 5 bases, with 17 bases between. The CDR3 region has the DNA TGTGCCAGCAGCTCCCTCCCGGGGGCTGGGGAGACCCAGTACTTC. Protein sequence: CASSSLPGAGETQYF.

In this sample, this clonotype turned up many times. V usage is TRBV12-3 or TRBV12-4 and J usage is TRBJ2-1; D call uncertain. V lost 0 bases and J lost 9, with 15 bases in between. The CDR3 length is 15 residues. The CDR3 region is CASSLALGIAVEQFF. The DNA for the CDR3 is TGTGCCAGCAGTTTAGCGCTGGGGATAGCAGTTGAGCAGTTCTTC.

This chain joins TRBV6-4 and TRBJ2-6; D call uncertain. The germline V gene encodes CDR1 MRHNA and CDR2 SNTAGT. V gave up 4 bases and J gave up 6 bases, with 10 bases separating them. This CDR3 is built from 14 residues. The DNA of the CDR3 is TGTGCCAGCAGTGCGCACATAGAGGCCAACGTCCTGACTTTC. This codes for CASSAHIEANVLTF.

The chain carries TRBV27 and TRBJ2-2; maybe TRBD2 (5 bases). Looked up from germline, CDR1 is MNHEY and CDR2 is SMNVEV (reference sequence). Trimming stripped 4 bases from V and 0 bases from J, with 15 bases between. The CDR3 contains 17 residues. The CDR3 protein is CASSSLGLTPNTGELFF. CDR3 nucleotides: TGTGCCAGCAGTTCCCTCGGACTCACACCGAACACCGGGGAGCTGTTTTTT.

This clonotype has ten or more counts. The chain joins TRBV7-3 to TRBJ2-7; tentatively, D is TRBD1 (5 bases). Per the germline V gene, CDR1 is SGHTA and CDR2 is FQGTGA. The V end was cut by 5 bases, the J end by 5 bases, with 13 bases between. This CDR3 has 13 residues. The CDR3, as DNA: TGTGCCAGCAGCCCAGGGATAGGGAACGAGCAGTACTTC. Translation: CASSPGIGNEQYF.

This rearrangement joins TRBV3-1 to TRBJ1-6; 9 bases map to TRBD1. This CDR3 region has 14 residues. The V gene end was trimmed by 2 bases and the J gene end by 12 bases; junction bases not matched to a gene: 5. CDR1 and CDR2 (germline): LGHDT, YNNKEL (reference sequence). The CDR3 is CASSQTGQGGPLHF. The CDR3 DNA reads TGTGCCAGCAGCCAAACGGGACAGGGAGGACCCCTCCACTTT.